Presented here are 28 T cell receptor beta chains from one specimen sequenced in a study of CD8+CD57+ T cells in acquired aplastic anemia. Only patients with CD8+CD57+ cell expansion on flow cytometry were chosen for sequencing. TCR beta VDJ and CDR3 profiles were obtained from a genomic DNA template. Each CDR3 protein gets one entry after TCRdb re-called the reads with MiXCR. The sample has under 200,000 distinct CDR3 sequences; 47% are singletons. Sequencing used sorted CD4+, CD8+, or CD8+CD57+ T cells (not recorded which) from PBMCs. These receptors were taken from a human donor with aplastic anemia.

The rearrangement uses TRBV14 and TRBJ1-2, with 7 bases aligning to TRBD1. This CDR3 comprises 16 residues. Germline V CDR1 and CDR2: SGHDN, FVKESK. J gave up 7 bases and V 4 bases, and 15 bases lay outside the gene matches. The DNA for the CDR3 is TGTGCCAGCAGCCCAACCGGGACAGTAATGCGAGTTGGCTACACCTTC. Translated, it gives CASSPTGTVMRVGYTF.

This clonotype has at least ten counts. The rearrangement joins TRBV5-4 to TRBJ1-2, with TRBD1 as a possible D gene (5 bases). The germline V gene encodes CDR1 SGHNT and CDR2 YYREEE (reference sequence). Trimming took off 3 bases at V and 3 bases at J, with 9 bases between the two ends. The CDR3 has 13 residues. In DNA, the CDR3 is TGTGCCAGCAGCTCCCGGGGGTACTATGGCTACACCTTC. It encodes CASSSRGYYGYTF.

This clonotype was seen many times. The chain links TRBV11-3 to TRBJ2-2; D not certain. CDR3 length: 15 amino acids. Germline V CDR1 and CDR2: SGHNT, YENEEA. The V and J ends lost 3 bases and 4 bases respectively, with 12 bases between them. CDR3 region: CASSFTAFGTGELFF. CDR3 nucleotides: TGTGCCAGCAGCTTTACAGCATTCGGCACCGGGGAGCTGTTTTTT. Combining the CDR3 with reference TRBV11-3 and TRBJ2-2 gives the whole variable domain EAGVVQSPRYKIIEKKQPVAFWCNPISGHNTLYWYLQNLGQGPELLIRYENEEAVDDSQLPKDRFSAERLKGVDSTLKIQPAELGDSAVYLCASSFTAFGTGELFFGEGSRLTVL.

In the case of this clonotype: The junction does not match germline at one end; this may be a read error. The V call is TRBV7-8, the J call TRBJ2-3, with no clear D. The CDR3 covers 15 residues. Per germline, CDR1 SGHVS and CDR2 FQNEAQ. CDR3: CASSLKGGGTDTQYF. CDR3 sequence (DNA): TGTGCTAGCAGCTTAAAGGGTGGGGGCACAGATACGCAGTATTTT.

The CDR3 DNA follows: TGCGCCAGCAGCTTGGGAGGGGTAGGCGGCTACACCTTC. This sequence encodes CASSLGGVGGYTF. The V and J genes are TRBV5-1 and TRBJ1-2; possibly TRBD1 for D (5 bases). Between the trimmed V and J ends, which lost 0 bases and 8 bases, there was a span of 11 bases. The CDR3 has 13 residues. Germline-derived CDR1 and CDR2 are SGHRS and YFSETQ.

The chain employs TRBV19 and TRBJ1-2; no firm D call. The V end was cut by 9 bases, the J end by 8 bases, with 13 bases between. The CDR3 contains 11 residues. Germline V CDR1 and CDR2: LNHDA, SQIVND (reference sequence). The CDR3 region is CASQFGSGYTF. The CDR3 region has the DNA TGTGCCAGCCAGTTCGGTTCCGGCTACACCTTC.

Ten or more counts support this clonotype. A clone one base away is much larger, so this may be a read error. The missing conserved phenylalanine or tryptophan at the end of this CDR3 makes a read error likely. This chain links TRBV20-1 with TRBJ2-7, with unresolved D. Germline V gene sequence: CDR1 DFQATT, CDR2 SNEGSKA (reference sequence). V lost 2 bases and J 1 base, leaving 9 bases between the germline ends. This CDR3 is built from 13 residues. CDR3 DNA: TGCAGTGCTAGACTTGGTGGGTCCTACGAGCAGTACCTC. Encoded protein: CSARLGGSYEQYL.

This clonotype was observed many times. The chain joins TRBV6-5 to TRBJ1-1, with TRBD1 identical over 10 bases. Germline V gene data show CDR1 as MNHEY and CDR2 as SVGAGI. The CDR3 length is 14 residues. Trimming at V came to 4 bases and at J to 5 bases, leaving 4 bases not matched to a gene. CDR3 sequence (DNA): TGTGCCAGCAGTTCCGACAGGGGGCTTACTGAAGCTTTCTTT. Translation gives CASSSDRGLTEAFF.

This clonotype was counted at least ten times. In nucleotides, the CDR3 is TGTGCCAGCAGTGACTCGGGGGCTTACAATGAGCAGTTCTTC. It specifies CASSDSGAYNEQFF. The J gene is TRBJ2-1, the V gene TRBV6-4, with a weak D call TRBD1 (6 bases). Germline V gene sequence: CDR1 MRHNA, CDR2 SNTAGT. This CDR3 is 14 amino acids long. The ends were cut back, 0 bases at V and 4 bases at J, with 7 bases in the middle.

The chain carries TRBV2 and TRBJ2-3; 10 nucleotides align to TRBD2. There are 13 residues in the CDR3. Trimming at V came to 7 bases and at J to 4 bases, leaving 2 bases not matched to a gene. Germline-derived CDR1 and CDR2 are SNHLY and FYNNEI. This CDR3 is CASTSGSPDTQYF. In DNA form, the CDR3 reads TGTGCCAGCACTAGCGGGAGTCCAGATACGCAGTATTTT.

With regard to this clonotype: The conserved phenylalanine or tryptophan normally closing the CDR3 is absent here, so this likely arose from a read error. This chain connects TRBV15 to TRBJ1-2; D might be TRBD1 (6 bases). Germline V lookup: CDR1 LNHNV, CDR2 YYDKDF (reference sequence). The length of the CDR3 is 14 residues. CDR3 protein: CTTSRGPRGSGYTS. In nucleotides, the CDR3 is TGTACCACCAGCAGGGGACCGCGTGGGAGTGGCTACACCTCC.

This clonotype was detected only a few times. The CDR3: CASSLAGVTNEKLFF. In nucleotides, the CDR3 is TGTGCCAGCAGTTTAGCTGGGGTAACTAATGAAAAACTGTTTTTT. The chain links TRBV28 to TRBJ1-4, with D hard to call. CDR1 MDHEN and CDR2 SYDVKM come from the germline V gene. CDR3 length: 15 amino acids. V was trimmed by 2 bases and J by 1 base, leaving 8 bases between them.

The chain joins TRBV20-1 to TRBJ2-3, with no clear D. The length of the CDR3 is 15 residues. In germline, CDR1 is DFQATT, CDR2 SNEGSKA (reference sequence). V dropped 0 bases and J dropped 4 bases, with 14 bases sitting between them. CDR3 residues: CSARDVKGLADTQYF. Written as DNA, the CDR3 is TGCAGTGCTAGAGATGTGAAAGGCTTGGCAGATACGCAGTATTTT.

This clonotype has just a few counts. The chain employs TRBV24-1 and TRBJ2-7; 12 bases agree with TRBD2. Trimming cost V 3 bases and J 3 bases; bases outside gene matches: 5. Germline values: CDR1 KGHDR, CDR2 SFDVKD. The length of the CDR3 is 16 residues. The CDR3 DNA reads TGTGCCACCAGTGATGGCCTAGCGGGAGGGTTCTACGAGCAGTACTTC. Translated: CATSDGLAGGFYEQYF.

Only a few counts were recorded for this clonotype. The rearrangement uses TRBV11-2 and TRBJ2-3; 8 nucleotides align to TRBD1. The CDR3 has 17 amino acids. Per germline, CDR1 SGHAT and CDR2 FQNNGV. V lost 2 bases, J lost 0 bases, and 7 bases stayed unmatched. In DNA, the CDR3 is TGTGCCAGCAGCTTACCCCCGACAGGGGACAGCACAGATACGCAGTATTTT. As protein: CASSLPPTGDSTDTQYF.

The V and J genes are TRBV19 and TRBJ1-2; 8 nucleotides agree with TRBD1. V gave up 4 bases and J gave up 4 bases; unmatched junction bases: 8. CDR1 is LNHDA, CDR2 SQIVND, per germline (reference sequence). The CDR3 has 15 residues. Here the CDR3 reads CASSSDRDRTYGYTF. The CDR3 coding sequence is TGTGCCAGTAGTAGTGACCGGGACAGGACCTATGGCTACACCTTC.

This chain uses TRBV7-8 with TRBJ2-5, with 10 positions matching TRBD2. The germline V gene has CDR1 SGHVS and CDR2 FQNEAQ. The CDR3 sequence is 16 residues long. The V segment lost 0 bases and the J segment 5 bases; nucleotides outside the gene matches: 6. The CDR3 DNA follows: TGTGCCAGCAGCTTAGCCCTAGCGGGAGTAGGGGAGACCCAGTACTTC. Translated, it gives CASSLALAGVGETQYF.

The sample holds many counts of this clonotype. As DNA, the CDR3 is TGTGCCAGCAGCTCCCTCACGTCGCGGTCTAATGAAAAACTGTTTTTT. Its translation: CASSSLTSRSNEKLFF. The gene calls are TRBV14 and TRBJ1-4; no clear D gene. Trimming removed 5 bases at V and 3 bases at J, with 16 bases between. The CDR3 has 16 residues. Germline V gene lookup returns CDR1 SGHDN and CDR2 FVKESK.

This clonotype was detected once. A much larger clone is a single base away; this may be a read error. The V gene is TRBV6-1, the J gene TRBJ1-1, with a tentative D call TRBD1 (5 bases). Germline CDR1 MNHNS, CDR2 SASEGT. The ends were cut back, 5 bases at V and 0 bases at J, with 10 bases in the middle. The CDR3 spans 14 residues. CDR3 loop: CASSLDSVNTEAFF. The CDR3 DNA follows: TGTGCCAGCAGTCTAGACAGTGTGAACACTGAAGCTTTCTTT.

At least ten counts were recorded for this clonotype. V and J are TRBV2 and TRBJ1-1; unclear D gene. Trimming pared 3 bases from V and 3 bases from J, leaving 8 bases between. CDR1 is SNHLY, CDR2 FYNNEI, per germline. This CDR3 has 13 residues. The DNA for the CDR3 is TGTGCCAGCAGTGACGGGGAGTACACTGAAGCTTTCTTT. It specifies CASSDGEYTEAFF.

There are many counts of this clonotype. The chain recombines TRBV6-5 with TRBJ2-7, with TRBD1 matching over 7 bases. The CDR3 loop spans 15 amino acids. CDR1 is MNHEY and CDR2 is SVGAGI in the germline V gene. V was clipped by 5 bases and J by 2 bases; unmatched bases: 9. CDR3 bases: TGTGCCAGCAGTCGACAGGTAGGGGGCACCTACGAGCAGTACTTC. Translating gives CASSRQVGGTYEQYF.

This clonotype has ten or more counts. The gene calls are TRBV6-1 and TRBJ2-1; a possible D gene is TRBD2 (6 bases). The V end lost 6 bases, the J end lost 6 bases, and 21 bases lay between the germline ends. The CDR3 is made up of 16 amino acids. CDR1 is MNHNS, CDR2 SASEGT, per germline. The CDR3 sequence: CASSPKSGLEPNEQFF. In DNA, the CDR3 is TGTGCCAGCAGCCCCAAGTCGGGACTCGAACCCAATGAGCAGTTCTTC.

This clonotype was recorded a few times. The V call is TRBV11-3, the J call TRBJ2-3; either TRBD1 or TRBD2 may supply D (5 bases each). Germline V lookup: CDR1 SGHNT, CDR2 YENEEA. The length of the CDR3 is 14 residues. V lost 3 bases to trimming and J lost 0 bases, with 7 bases between them. The CDR3 DNA follows: TGTGCCAGCAGCTTGGGACGGAGCACAGATACGCAGTATTTT. Amino acid sequence: CASSLGRSTDTQYF.

This clonotype was observed at least ten times. V is TRBV5-1 and J is TRBJ1-6; 9 bases are shared with TRBD1. CDR3 length equals 15 residues. V gave up 0 bases and J gave up 8 bases; unmatched junction bases: 3. Germline V gene sequence: CDR1 SGHRS, CDR2 YFSETQ. The CDR3 DNA sequence: TGCGCCAGCAGCTTGGGGACAGGGGAATATTCACCCCTCCACTTT. It specifies CASSLGTGEYSPLHF.

A word on this clonotype: A read error may be the cause here, since a much bigger clone is one base away. CDR3 amino acids: CASAREREYEQYF. CDR3 bases: TGTGCCAGTGCCCGGGAGAGAGAATACGAGCAGTACTTC. The chain recombines TRBV6-1 with TRBJ2-7; maybe TRBD2 (6 bases). The V end was cut by 9 bases, the J end by 4 bases, with 16 bases between. There are 13 residues in the CDR3. Looked up from germline, CDR1 is MNHNS and CDR2 is SASEGT.

CDR3 nucleotide sequence: TGTGCCAGCAGCGTAGCCGGGGGGGCTGAAGCTTTCTTT. The encoded protein is CASSVAGGAEAFF. V usage is TRBV9 and J usage is TRBJ1-1; D possibly corresponds to TRBD1 (5 bases). This CDR3 is 13 amino acids long. Germline V lookup: CDR1 SGDLS, CDR2 YYNGEE. The V gene lost 0 bases and the J gene lost 6 bases, with 9 bases spanning the gap.

This clonotype was found a few times. The chain uses TRBV2 and TRBJ2-5, with 7 nucleotides matching TRBD1. Trimming removed 5 bases from V and 2 bases from J; junction bases left unmatched: 8. Germline V lookup: CDR1 SNHLY, CDR2 FYNNEI. CDR3 length: 15 residues. The CDR3 protein is CASSLGQRPQETQYF. CDR3 DNA: TGTGCCAGCAGTTTGGGACAGAGACCTCAAGAGACCCAGTACTTC.

The chain uses TRBV10-2 and TRBJ2-6, with D possibly being TRBD1 or TRBD2 (5 bases each). Trimming stripped 2 bases from V and 4 bases from J, with 9 bases between. This CDR3 region has 15 residues. Germline V gene data show CDR1 as WSHSY and CDR2 as SAAADI. CDR3 protein: CASSEGGMGANVLTF. The CDR3 nucleotides read TGCGCCAGCAGTGAGGGGGGTATGGGGGCCAACGTCCTGACTTTC.